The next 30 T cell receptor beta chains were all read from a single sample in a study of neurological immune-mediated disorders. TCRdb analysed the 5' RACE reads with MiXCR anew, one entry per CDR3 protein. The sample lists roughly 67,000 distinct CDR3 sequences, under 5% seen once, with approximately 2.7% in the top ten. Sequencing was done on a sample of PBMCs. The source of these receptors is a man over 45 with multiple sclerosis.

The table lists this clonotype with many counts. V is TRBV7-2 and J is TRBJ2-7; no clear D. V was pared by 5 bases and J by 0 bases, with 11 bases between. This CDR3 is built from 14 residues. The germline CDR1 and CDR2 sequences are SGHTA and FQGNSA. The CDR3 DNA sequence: TGTGCCAGCAGCCCTCCCCCAAGCTCCTACGAGCAGTACTTC. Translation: CASSPPPSSYEQYF. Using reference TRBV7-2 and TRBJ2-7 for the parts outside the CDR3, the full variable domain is GAGVSQSPSNKVTEKGKDVELRCDPISGHTALYWYRQSLGQGLEFLIYFQGNSAPDKSGLPSDRFSAERTGGSVSTLTIQRTQQEDSAVYLCASSPPPSSYEQYFGPGTRLTVT.

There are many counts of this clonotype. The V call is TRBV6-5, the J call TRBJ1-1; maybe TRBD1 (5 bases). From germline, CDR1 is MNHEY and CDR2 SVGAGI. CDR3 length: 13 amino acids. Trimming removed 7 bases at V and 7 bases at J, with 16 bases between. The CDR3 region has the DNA TGTGCCAGCATTCCCCCCTCCCAGGGTGAAGCTTTCTTT. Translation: CASIPPSQGEAFF.

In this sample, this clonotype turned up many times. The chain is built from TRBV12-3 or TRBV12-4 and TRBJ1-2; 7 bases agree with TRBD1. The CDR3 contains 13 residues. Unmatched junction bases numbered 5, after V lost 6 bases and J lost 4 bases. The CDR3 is CASRRTGLYGYTF. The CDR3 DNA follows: TGTGCCAGCAGACGGACAGGCCTCTATGGCTACACCTTC.

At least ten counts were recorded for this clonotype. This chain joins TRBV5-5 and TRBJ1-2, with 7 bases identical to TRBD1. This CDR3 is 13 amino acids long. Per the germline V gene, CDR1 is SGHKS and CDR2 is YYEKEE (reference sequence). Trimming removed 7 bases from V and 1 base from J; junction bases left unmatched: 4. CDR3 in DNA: TGTGCCAGCGCGTCAGGGGGTAACTATGGCTACACCTTC. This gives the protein CASASGGNYGYTF.

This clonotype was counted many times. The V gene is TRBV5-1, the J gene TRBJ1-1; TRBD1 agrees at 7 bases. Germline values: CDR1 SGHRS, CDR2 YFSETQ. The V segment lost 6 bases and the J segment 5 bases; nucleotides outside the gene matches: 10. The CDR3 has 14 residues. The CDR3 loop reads CASINPGGGTEAFF. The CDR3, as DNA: TGCGCCAGCATCAACCCAGGGGGAGGAACTGAAGCTTTCTTT.

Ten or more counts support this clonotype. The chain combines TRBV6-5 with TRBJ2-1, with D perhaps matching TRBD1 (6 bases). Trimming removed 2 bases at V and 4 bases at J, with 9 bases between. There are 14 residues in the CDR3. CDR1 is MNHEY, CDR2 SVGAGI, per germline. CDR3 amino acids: CASSYQGTYNEQFF. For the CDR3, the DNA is TGTGCCAGCAGTTACCAGGGGACGTACAATGAGCAGTTCTTC.

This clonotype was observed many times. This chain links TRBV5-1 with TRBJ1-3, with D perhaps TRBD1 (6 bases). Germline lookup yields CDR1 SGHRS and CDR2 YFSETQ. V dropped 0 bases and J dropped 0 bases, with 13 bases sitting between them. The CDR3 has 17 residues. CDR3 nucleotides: TGCGCCAGCAGCTTGGACGTGGGGGGCTACTCTGGAAACACCATATATTTT. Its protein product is CASSLDVGGYSGNTIYF.

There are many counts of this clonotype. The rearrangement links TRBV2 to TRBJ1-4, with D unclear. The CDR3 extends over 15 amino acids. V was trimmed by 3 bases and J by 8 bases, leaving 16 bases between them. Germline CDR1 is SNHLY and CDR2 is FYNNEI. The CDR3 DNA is TGTGCCAGCAGTGACAGCGTACGTCCCCGGGAAAAACTGTTTTTT. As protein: CASSDSVRPREKLFF.

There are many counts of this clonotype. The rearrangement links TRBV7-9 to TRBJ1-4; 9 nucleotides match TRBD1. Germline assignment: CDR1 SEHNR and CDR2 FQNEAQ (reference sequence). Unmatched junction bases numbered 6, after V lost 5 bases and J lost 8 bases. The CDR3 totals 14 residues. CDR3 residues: CASSTGQGMEKLFF. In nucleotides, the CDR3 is TGTGCCAGCAGCACGGGACAGGGTATGGAAAAACTGTTTTTT.

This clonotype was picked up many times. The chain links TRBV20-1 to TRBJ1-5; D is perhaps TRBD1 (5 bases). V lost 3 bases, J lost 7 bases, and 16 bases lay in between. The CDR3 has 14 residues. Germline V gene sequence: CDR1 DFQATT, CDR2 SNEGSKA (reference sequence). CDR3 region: CSARHSGGSQPQHF. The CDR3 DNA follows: TGCAGTGCTAGGCACAGTGGGGGATCCCAGCCCCAGCATTTT.

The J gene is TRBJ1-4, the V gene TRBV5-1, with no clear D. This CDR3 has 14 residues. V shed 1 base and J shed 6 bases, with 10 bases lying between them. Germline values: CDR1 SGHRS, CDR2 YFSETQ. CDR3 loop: CASSLSRGDEKLFF. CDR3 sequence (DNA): TGCGCCAGCAGCTTGAGCCGGGGAGATGAAAAACTGTTTTTT.

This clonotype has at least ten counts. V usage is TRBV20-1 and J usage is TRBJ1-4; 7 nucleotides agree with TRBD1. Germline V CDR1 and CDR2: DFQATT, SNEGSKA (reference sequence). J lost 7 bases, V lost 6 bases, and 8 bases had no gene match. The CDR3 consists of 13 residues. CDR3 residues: CSAQQGLVEKLFF. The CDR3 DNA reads TGCAGTGCACAACAGGGGCTCGTTGAAAAACTGTTTTTT.

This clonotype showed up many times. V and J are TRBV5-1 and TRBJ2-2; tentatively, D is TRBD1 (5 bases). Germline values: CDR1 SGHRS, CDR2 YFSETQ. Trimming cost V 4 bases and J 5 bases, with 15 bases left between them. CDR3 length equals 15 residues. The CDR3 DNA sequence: TGCGCCAGCAGCCTAGGACATGAATTAACCGGGGAGCTGTTTTTT. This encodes CASSLGHELTGELFF.

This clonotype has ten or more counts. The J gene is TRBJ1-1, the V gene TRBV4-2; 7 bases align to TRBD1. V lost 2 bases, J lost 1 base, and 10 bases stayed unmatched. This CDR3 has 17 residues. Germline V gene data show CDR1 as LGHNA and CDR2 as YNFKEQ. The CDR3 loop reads CASSQYTGALENTEAFF. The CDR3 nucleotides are TGTGCCAGCAGCCAATATACAGGGGCGCTGGAGAACACTGAAGCTTTCTTT.

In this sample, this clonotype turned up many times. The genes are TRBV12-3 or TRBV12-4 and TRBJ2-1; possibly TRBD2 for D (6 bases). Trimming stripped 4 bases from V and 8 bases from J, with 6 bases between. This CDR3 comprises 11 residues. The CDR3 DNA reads TGTGCCAGCAGTTGGGGGGATGAGCAGTTCTTC. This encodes CASSWGDEQFF.

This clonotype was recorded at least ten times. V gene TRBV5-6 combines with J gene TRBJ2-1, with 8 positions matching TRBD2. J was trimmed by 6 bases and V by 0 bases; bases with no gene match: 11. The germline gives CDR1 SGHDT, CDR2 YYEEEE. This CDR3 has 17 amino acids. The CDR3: CASSLGGFGTRGNEQFF. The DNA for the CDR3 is TGTGCCAGCAGCTTGGGAGGTTTTGGGACTAGGGGCAATGAGCAGTTCTTC.

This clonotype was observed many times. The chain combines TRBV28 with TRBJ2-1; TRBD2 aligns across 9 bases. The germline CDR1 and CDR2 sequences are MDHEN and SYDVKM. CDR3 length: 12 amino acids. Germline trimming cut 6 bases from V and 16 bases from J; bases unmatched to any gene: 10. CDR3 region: CASSTPSGALFF. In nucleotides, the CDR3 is TGTGCCAGCAGCACACCTAGCGGGGCGTTATTCTTC.

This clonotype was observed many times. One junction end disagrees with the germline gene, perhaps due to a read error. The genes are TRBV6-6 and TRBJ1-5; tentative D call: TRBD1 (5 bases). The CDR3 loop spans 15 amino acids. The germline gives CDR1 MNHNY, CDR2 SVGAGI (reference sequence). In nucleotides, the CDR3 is TGTGCCAGCAGTTACTCTGCAGGGTATAACCAGCCCCAGAATTTT. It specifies CASSYSAGYNQPQNF.

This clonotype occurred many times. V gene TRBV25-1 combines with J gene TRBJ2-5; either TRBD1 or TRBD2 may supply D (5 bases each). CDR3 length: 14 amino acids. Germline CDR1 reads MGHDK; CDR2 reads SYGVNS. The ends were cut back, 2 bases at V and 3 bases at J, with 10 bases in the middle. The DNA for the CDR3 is TGTGCCAGCAGTGAAGGGGGAGTTGAAGAGACCCAGTACTTC. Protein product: CASSEGGVEETQYF.

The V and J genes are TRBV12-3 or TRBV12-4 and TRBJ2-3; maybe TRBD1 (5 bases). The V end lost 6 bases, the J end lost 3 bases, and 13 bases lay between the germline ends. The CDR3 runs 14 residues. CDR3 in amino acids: CASSPYQGTDTQYF. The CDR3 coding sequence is TGTGCCAGCAGCCCATACCAGGGAACAGATACGCAGTATTTT.

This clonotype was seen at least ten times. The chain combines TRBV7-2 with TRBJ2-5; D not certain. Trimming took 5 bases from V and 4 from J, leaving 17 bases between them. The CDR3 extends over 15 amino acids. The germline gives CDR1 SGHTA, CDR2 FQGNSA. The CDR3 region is CASSRDLLGLETQYF. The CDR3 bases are TGTGCCAGCAGCCGCGACCTATTGGGATTAGAGACCCAGTACTTC.

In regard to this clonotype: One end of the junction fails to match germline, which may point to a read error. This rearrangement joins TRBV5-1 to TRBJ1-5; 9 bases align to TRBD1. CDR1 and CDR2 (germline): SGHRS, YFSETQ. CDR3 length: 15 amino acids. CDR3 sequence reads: CASSRTGAGDQPQNF. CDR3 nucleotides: TGCGCCAGCAGCAGGACAGGGGCCGGGGATCAGCCCCAGAATTTT.

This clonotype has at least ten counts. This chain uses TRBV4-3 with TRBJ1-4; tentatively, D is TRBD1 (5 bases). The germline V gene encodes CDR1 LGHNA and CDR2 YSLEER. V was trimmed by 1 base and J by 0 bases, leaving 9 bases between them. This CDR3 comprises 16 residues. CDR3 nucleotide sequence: TGCGCCAGCAGCCAAGGGATGGGGGCAACTAATGAAAAACTGTTTTTT. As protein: CASSQGMGATNEKLFF.

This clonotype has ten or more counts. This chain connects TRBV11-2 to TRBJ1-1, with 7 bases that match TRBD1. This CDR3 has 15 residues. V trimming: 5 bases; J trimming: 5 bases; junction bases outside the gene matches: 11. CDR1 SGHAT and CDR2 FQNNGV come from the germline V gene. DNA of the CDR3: TGTGCCAGCAGCGCAGACAGGGTGTACGGGACTGAAGCTTTCTTT. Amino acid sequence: CASSADRVYGTEAFF.

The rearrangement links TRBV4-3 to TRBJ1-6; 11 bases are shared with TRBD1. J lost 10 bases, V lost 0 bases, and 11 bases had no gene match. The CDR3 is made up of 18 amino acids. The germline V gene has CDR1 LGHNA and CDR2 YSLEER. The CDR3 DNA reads TGCGCCAGCAGCCAAGAACTGGCAGGACAGGGGGCCAAATCACCCCTCCACTTT. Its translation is CASSQELAGQGAKSPLHF.

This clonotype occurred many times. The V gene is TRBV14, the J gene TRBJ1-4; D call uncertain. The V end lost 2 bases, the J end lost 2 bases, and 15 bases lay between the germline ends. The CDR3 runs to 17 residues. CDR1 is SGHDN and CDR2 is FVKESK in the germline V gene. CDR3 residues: CASSQQGKPATNEKLFF. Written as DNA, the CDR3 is TGTGCCAGCAGCCAACAAGGGAAGCCGGCGACTAATGAAAAACTGTTTTTT.

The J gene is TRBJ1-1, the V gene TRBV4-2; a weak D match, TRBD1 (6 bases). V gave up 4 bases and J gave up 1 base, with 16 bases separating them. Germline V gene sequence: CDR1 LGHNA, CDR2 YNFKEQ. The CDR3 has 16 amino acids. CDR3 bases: TGTGCCAGCAGCCCAGGGGATAGGGTGGGGAACACTGAAGCTTTCTTT. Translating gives CASSPGDRVGNTEAFF.

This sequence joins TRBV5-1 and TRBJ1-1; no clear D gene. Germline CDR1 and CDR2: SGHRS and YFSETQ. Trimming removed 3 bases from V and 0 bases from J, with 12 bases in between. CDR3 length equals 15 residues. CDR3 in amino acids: CASSSGNEMNTEAFF. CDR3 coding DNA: TGCGCCAGCAGCTCCGGGAACGAAATGAACACTGAAGCTTTCTTT.

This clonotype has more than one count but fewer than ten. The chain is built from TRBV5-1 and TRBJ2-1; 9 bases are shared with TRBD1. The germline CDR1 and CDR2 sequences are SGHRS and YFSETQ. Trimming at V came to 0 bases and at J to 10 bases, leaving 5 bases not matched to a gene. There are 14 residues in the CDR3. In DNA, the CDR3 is TGCGCCAGCAGCTTGGCGGGGACAGGGCGAGAGCAGTTCTTC. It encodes CASSLAGTGREQFF.

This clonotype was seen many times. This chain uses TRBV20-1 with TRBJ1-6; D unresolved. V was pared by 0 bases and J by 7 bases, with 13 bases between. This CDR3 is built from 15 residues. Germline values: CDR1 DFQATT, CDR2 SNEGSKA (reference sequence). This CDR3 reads CSARDRDKPNSPLHF. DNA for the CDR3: TGCAGTGCTAGAGATCGTGACAAGCCGAATTCACCCCTCCACTTT.